This T cell receptor (beta chain) was sequenced in a study of blood T cells in healthy people across ages (dated by TCRdb to 2013 to 2016). For the wider study: In model experiments, template switching captured about one uniquely barcoded TCR beta cDNA molecule for every two T cells. To track age-related changes in TCR beta repertoire diversity, the study relied on deep sequencing normalized with unique cDNA molecular identifiers. The donors were divided into four age groups: young (average about 15 years), middle-aged (around 37), aged (roughly 60) and long-lived (about 84). To avoid experimental bias, donors of different ages were randomly spread across the sequencing lanes. Two additional independent replicas of 1 million unique cDNA reads from the same blood draw were analyzed for two donors (one aged 18 to 30 and one aged 80 or older).

The full study reports these points: As age increased, observed TCR beta diversity per million T cells dropped in a roughly linear way, and a significant reduction was already evident by age 40. Compared with the aged group, more naive CD4+ T cells, fewer expanded clones and increased TCR diversity were shown by the long-lived group, suggesting age selection. Since profiling was done on bulk unsorted PBMCs, naive and antigen-experienced compartments could not be conclusively compared. Donor CMV infection status was unknown, potentially confounding age-related changes in expanded clonotypes. Observed TCR beta diversity correlated strongly with the percentage of naive T cells measured by flow cytometry. Total diversity estimates from one million sequenced T cells were considered lower bounds and underestimates.

Ends trimmed: V by 1 base, J by 13 bases; bases unmatched to a gene: 7. The germline V gene gives CDR1 as SGHTA and CDR2 as FQGNSA. Measured from the cysteine to the phenylalanine, the CDR3 is 13 residues long. Only the CDR3 region is kept as DNA, spanning 39 bases read in frame from base 1. Systemically healthy Caucasian individuals from Russia, some 36 in total and aged roughly 6 to 100 years, were included as donors. Ten milliliters of peripheral blood were drawn from each donor into EDTA-treated Vacutainer tubes. Ficoll-Paque density-gradient centrifugation was used to isolate PBMCs, with at least 6 million per sample. Trizol reagent was used to extract total RNA from the PBMCs, yielding at least 6 micrograms per sample. The percentages of naive CD45RAhigh/CD27high T cells were determined by flow cytometry on a PBMC aliquot from every donor. Libraries were constructed by 5' RACE. The instrument given in TCRdb is Illumina HiSeq 2500. A second PCR of 7 to 11 cycles was performed with a sample-barcoded 5' primer and a J-beta primer mix. Each TCR beta cDNA molecule received a unique molecular identifier from a template-switch 5' adaptor carrying 12 random nucleotides. At least 2.5 million CDR3-containing paired-end reads were obtained from each sample. All of the RNA was converted into first-strand cDNA using the Mint cDNA synthesis kit, with a TRBC-specific oligonucleotide serving as the primer. Following uracil-DNA glycosylase treatment, a first 18-cycle PCR with universal primers M1SS and BC2_uni_R was performed on all cDNA. The source study handled its data this way. Normalization of each sample was performed by random selection of 1 million high-quality reads, each carrying a distinct molecular identifier. Instead of being binned into consensus sequences, reads with shared molecular identifiers were discarded. CDR3 identification, clonotype clustering and error correction used MiTCR with a Q25 quality threshold and the strictest error-elimination algorithm. A nonparametric unseen species model with Euler transformation was used to estimate a lower bound on total TCR beta diversity. TCRdb trimmed the raw reads at Q25, called clones with MiXCR and kept productive beta chains. Merged by CDR3 protein, the rows form single entries marked with the most common genes and DNA. What appears here as the V and J calls and clone size reflects TCRdb's work, not the paper's. In all, the sample holds a few hundred thousand distinct CDR3 sequences, and approximately 51% of those were seen once. Jointly, the top ten make up 45% to 55% of the sample.

In this sample, this clonotype turned up a few times. Its target antigen remains unknown. Base qualities are not at hand, and no much larger clone is one base apart. The sequenced material came from blood. Recombination linked TRBV7-2 to TRBJ2-3; TRBD2 lines up with 8 middle nucleotides. This TCR was recovered from a man aged 55 to 69 in good health. The sequenced DNA: TGTGCCAGCAGCTTAGGACCCCCAGCGGGAGAGTATTTT. This is translated as CASSLGPPAGEYF.